This note documents a single T cell receptor (beta chain) sequence. Authors' analysis steps: From reference gene primer amplification, estimates of nucleated cell counts were derived. Data came from immunoSEQ multiplex PCR; TCRdb stores just in-frame clones and leaves some out. V, J and clone size derive from that table, while D and trimming were established from the DNA sequence. Seen here are 100,000 or so clones, roughly 92% observed once, and the top ten hold 5.7%. The source of the sample is a study of blood T cell repertoires in COVID-19. Study overall: The United States, Italy and Spain were the sources of the acute and convalescent COVID-19 samples. T cells, B-cell-depleted T cells, or PBMCs supplied cDNA or gDNA.

Germline V CDR1 and CDR2: MDHEN, SYDVKM. The CDR3 has 15 residues. The V and J ends lost 6 bases and 0 bases respectively, with 14 bases between them. The sample was peripheral blood. The sequence derives from a man between 50 and 59 years old with active COVID-19. This rearrangement joins TRBV28 to TRBJ1-2; D might be TRBD1 (5 bases). For the CDR3, the DNA is TGTGCCAGCAGGGGGGAGGGAACATCTAACTATGGCTACACCTTC. This gives the protein CASRGEGTSNYGYTF.